This TCR beta chain is drawn from a study of blood T cell repertoires in COVID-19. Study background: Sites in the United States, Italy and Spain provided acute and convalescent COVID-19 samples. Sources were T cells, B-cell-depleted T cells, or PBMCs; the material itself was cDNA or gDNA.

How the authors handled the data: Amplification from reference gene primers served as the basis for estimated nucleated cell counts. Assay used: immunoSEQ multiplex PCR; TCRdb lists only in-frame clones, some missing. V and J calls plus clone size are reproduced from that table; the DNA served to infer D and trimming. This sample carries around 250,000 clones, roughly nine tenths of them seen once, and the ten largest clones take under 6.5%. This CDR3 has 15 residues. Looked up from germline, CDR1 is SGHTA and CDR2 is FQGNSA. With V trimmed by 5 bases and J by 2 bases, 7 bases remained unmatched. This clonotype originated in a man in his 60s with acute or convalescent COVID-19. Sequenced sample: peripheral blood. J is TRBJ2-3 and V is TRBV7-2; 7 nucleotides line up with TRBD2. The CDR3 region is CASSHQRDFTDTQYF. The CDR3 region has the DNA TGTGCCAGCAGCCATCAGCGGGATTTCACAGATACGCAGTATTTT.